What follows are 25 T cell receptor beta chains derived from one specimen sequenced in a study of T cell responses to AZD1222 COVID-19 vaccine. Generated by immunoSEQ multiplex PCR, the TCRdb table keeps only in-frame clones and is missing some. The sample comprises 150,000 or so clones, 80% to 90% of which are singletons, and about 4.1% rests with the top ten. The starting material was peripheral blood, obtained 28 days after the second dose of the MenACWY control vaccine. The receptor set was obtained from an adult who received the MenACWY meningococcal vaccine as a control.

V is TRBV7-9 and J is TRBJ1-4; possibly TRBD1 for D (5 bases). Trimming cost V 3 bases and J 7 bases, with 21 bases left between them. Germline CDR1 SEHNR, CDR2 FQNEAQ (reference sequence). CDR3 length equals 17 residues. The CDR3 protein is CASSFPDSGILGEKLFF. The CDR3 nucleotides are TGTGCCAGCAGCTTCCCCGACTCAGGGATTTTGGGTGAAAAACTGTTTTTT.

The J gene is TRBJ2-3, the V gene TRBV7-2; D is unresolved. The CDR3 runs 15 residues. Germline CDR1 and CDR2: SGHTA and FQGNSA. V lost 5 bases to trimming and J lost 6 bases, with 18 bases between them. The CDR3 reads CASSHLAPRADTQYF. The CDR3 DNA follows: TGTGCCAGCAGCCATCTCGCACCCCGGGCGGATACGCAGTATTTT.

This chain's CDR3 is CASSPSLSGRADEQFF. CDR3 nucleotides: TGTGCCAGCTCACCATCCCTTAGCGGGAGGGCCGATGAGCAGTTCTTC. This rearrangement joins TRBV18 to TRBJ2-1; the match to TRBD2 covers 11 bases. CDR3 length: 16 residues. V trimming: 2 bases; J trimming: 8 bases; junction bases outside the gene matches: 8. Germline assignment: CDR1 KGHSH and CDR2 LQKENI.

V usage is TRBV29-1 and J usage is TRBJ2-5; TRBD1 or TRBD2 may be the D gene (6 bases each). The CDR3 is made up of 13 amino acids. The V and J ends lost 6 bases and 2 bases respectively, with 13 bases between them. Germline CDR1 reads SQVTM; CDR2 reads ANQGSEA. DNA for the CDR3: TGCAGCGTGGGGAGGACAGATCAAGAGACCCAGTACTTC. Its translation is CSVGRTDQETQYF.

V and J are TRBV18 and TRBJ2-2; 9 bases agree with TRBD2. This CDR3 region has 15 residues. Germline trimming cut 1 base from V and 5 bases from J; bases unmatched to any gene: 2. Looked up from germline, CDR1 is KGHSH and CDR2 is LQKENI. In DNA form, the CDR3 reads TGTGCCAGCTCACCACTAGCGGGAGATACCGGGGAGCTGTTTTTT. Protein product: CASSPLAGDTGELFF.

The chain links TRBV2 to TRBJ2-7; TRBD2 matches 8 bases. Germline V CDR1 and CDR2: SNHLY, FYNNEI. The CDR3 runs 14 residues. The V segment lost 6 bases and the J segment 4 bases; nucleotides outside the gene matches: 8. In DNA form, the CDR3 reads TGTGCCAGCAGAACCGGGACTAGTTTTTACGAGCAGTACTTC. Translation: CASRTGTSFYEQYF.

CDR3 in DNA: TGTGCCAGCAGTCTCTCGGGACAGTCTAATGAAAAACTGTTTTTT. This translates into CASSLSGQSNEKLFF. The chain combines TRBV6-5 with TRBJ1-4; TRBD1 agrees at 7 bases. The V gene end was trimmed by 5 bases and the J gene end by 3 bases; junction bases not matched to a gene: 6. Germline CDR1 reads MNHEY; CDR2 reads SVGAGI. The CDR3 runs 15 residues.

The chain carries TRBV2 and TRBJ2-7; 10 bases are shared with TRBD1. V was pared by 3 bases and J by 2 bases, with 7 bases of the junction left unmatched. This CDR3 has 16 residues. Germline V gene lookup returns CDR1 SNHLY and CDR2 FYNNEI. The CDR3 protein is CASSDIGGTGAYEQYF. As DNA, the CDR3 is TGTGCCAGCAGTGATATCGGTGGGACAGGGGCCTACGAGCAGTACTTC.

The rearrangement links TRBV5-1 to TRBJ2-7, with D perhaps TRBD1 (6 bases). The V end lost 0 bases, the J end lost 3 bases, and 13 bases lay between the germline ends. The V gene's germline CDR1 is SGHRS and CDR2 YFSETQ. This CDR3 has 15 residues. CDR3 residues: CASSLVGQTSYEQYF. The CDR3 DNA sequence: TGCGCCAGCAGCTTGGTGGGACAAACCAGCTACGAGCAGTACTTC. Drawing the rest from reference TRBV5-1 and TRBJ2-7, the complete variable domain is KAGVTQTPRYLIKTRGQQVTLSCSPISGHRSVSWYQQTPGQGLQFLFEYFSETQRNKGNFPGRFSGRQFSNSRSEMNVSTLELGDSALYLCASSLVGQTSYEQYFGPGTRLTVT.

V is TRBV7-2 and J is TRBJ1-5, with 8 bases that match TRBD1. The CDR3 is 15 residues long. Germline V CDR1 and CDR2: SGHTA, FQGNSA. V was pared by 0 bases and J by 4 bases, with 2 bases of the junction left unmatched. CDR3 DNA sequence: TGTGCCAGCAGCTTAGCGACAGGGGTAAATCAGCCCCAGCATTTT. This gives the protein CASSLATGVNQPQHF. The whole variable domain, remainder taken from reference TRBV7-2 and TRBJ1-5, is GAGVSQSPSNKVTEKGKDVELRCDPISGHTALYWYRQSLGQGLEFLIYFQGNSAPDKSGLPSDRFSAERTGGSVSTLTIQRTQQEDSAVYLCASSLATGVNQPQHFGDGTRLSIL.

This sequence joins TRBV14 and TRBJ2-1; no clear D. The V gene lost 0 bases and the J gene lost 2 bases, with 20 bases spanning the gap. There are 19 residues in the CDR3. The V gene's germline CDR1 is SGHDN and CDR2 FVKESK. Here the CDR3 reads CASSQDPPRAFLAYNEQFF. CDR3 sequence (DNA): TGTGCCAGCAGCCAAGACCCGCCTAGAGCCTTCCTGGCCTACAATGAGCAGTTCTTC.

V is TRBV19 and J is TRBJ1-1; tentatively, D is TRBD1 (6 bases). V was pared by 5 bases and J by 4 bases, with 14 bases between. This CDR3 has 14 amino acids. Germline CDR1 LNHDA, CDR2 SQIVND (reference sequence). The CDR3 here is CASSHGQMPTEAFF. For the CDR3, the DNA is TGTGCCAGTAGTCACGGACAGATGCCCACTGAAGCTTTCTTT.

The chain uses TRBV28 and TRBJ2-3; D might be TRBD1 or TRBD2, each matching 5 bases. The V and J ends lost 3 bases and 2 bases respectively, with 12 bases between them. From germline, CDR1 is MDHEN and CDR2 SYDVKM. The CDR3 sequence is 15 residues long. This chain's CDR3 is CASSFSGGYTDTQYF. In DNA form, the CDR3 reads TGTGCCAGCAGTTTTTCTGGGGGTTACACAGATACGCAGTATTTT.

The V call is TRBV5-1, the J call TRBJ1-5, with 8 positions matching TRBD1. The junction had 8 bases not matched to a gene; V was cut back by 5 bases and J by 7 bases. The CDR3 contains 14 residues. Germline CDR1 and CDR2: SGHRS and YFSETQ. The CDR3 here is CASSIDRGGQPQHF. CDR3 bases: TGCGCCAGCAGTATTGACAGGGGAGGACAGCCCCAGCATTTT.

The chain has TRBV19 and TRBJ2-3, with D tentatively TRBD1 or TRBD2 (5 bases each). The CDR3 is 16 residues long. Trimming took 3 bases from V and 0 from J, leaving 13 bases between them. The V gene's germline CDR1 is LNHDA and CDR2 SQIVND (reference sequence). CDR3 amino acids: CASSIGTGESTDTQYF. The CDR3 DNA sequence: TGTGCCAGTAGTATTGGGACCGGAGAGAGCACAGATACGCAGTATTTT.

This chain joins TRBV28 and TRBJ2-6; D ambiguous. This CDR3 comprises 14 residues. V was pared by 7 bases and J by 1 base, with 8 bases between. CDR1 MDHEN and CDR2 SYDVKM come from the germline V gene. CDR3 sequence reads: CASNDGSGANVLTF. CDR3 nucleotide sequence: TGTGCCAGCAATGACGGTTCTGGGGCCAACGTCCTGACTTTC.

The V call is TRBV7-9, the J call TRBJ1-2, with D uncertain. Germline loops: CDR1 SEHNR, CDR2 FQNEAQ (reference sequence). CDR3 length: 15 residues. Between the trimmed V and J ends, which lost 1 base and 6 bases, there was a span of 15 bases. CDR3 residues: CASSLGLGIWDGYTF. Here the CDR3 DNA reads TGTGCCAGCAGCTTAGGCTTGGGAATATGGGATGGCTACACCTTC.

The chain uses TRBV29-1 and TRBJ2-7; D call uncertain. The CDR3 loop spans 12 amino acids. The V gene's germline CDR1 is SQVTM and CDR2 ANQGSEA. Between the trimmed V and J ends, which lost 5 bases and 2 bases, there was a span of 10 bases. The CDR3 coding sequence is TGCAGCGTTAAGGCTTCTCCCTACGAGCAGTACTTC. Translation gives CSVKASPYEQYF.

The rearrangement links TRBV30 to TRBJ1-3; D is uncertain. The germline V gene encodes CDR1 GTSNPN and CDR2 SVGIG (reference sequence). The CDR3 length is 13 residues. The germline V and J ends were trimmed by 4 bases and 0 bases, with 7 bases remaining between them. In DNA, the CDR3 is TGTGCCTGGACAACCAGCTCTGGAAACACCATATATTTT. As protein: CAWTTSSGNTIYF. Based on the CDR3 plus reference TRBV30 and TRBJ1-3, the full variable domain is SQTIHQWPATLVQPVGSPLSLECTVEGTSNPNLYWYRQAAGRGLQLLFYSVGIGQISSEVPQNLSASRPQDRQFILSSKKLLLSDSGFYLCAWTTSSGNTIYFGEGSWLTVV.

V gene TRBV19 combines with J gene TRBJ1-2; D unclear. V was pared by 6 bases and J by 8 bases, with 16 bases between. Germline CDR1 reads LNHDA; CDR2 reads SQIVND (reference sequence). CDR3 length: 13 residues. This chain's CDR3 is CASSSGKERGYTF. CDR3 DNA: TGTGCCAGTAGCTCCGGGAAGGAGCGCGGCTACACCTTC.

The chain combines TRBV28 with TRBJ2-7, with D possibly TRBD2 on 6 matching bases. CDR3 length: 16 residues. Trimming left V 3 bases short and J 4 bases short, with 19 bases between. Germline V gives CDR1 MDHEN, CDR2 SYDVKM. Here the CDR3 reads CASSFLLTGAEYEQYF. DNA of the CDR3: TGTGCCAGCAGTTTTCTTTTAACGGGAGCGGAATACGAGCAGTACTTC.

The gene calls are TRBV19 and TRBJ2-2, with TRBD2 matching 8 bases. V gave up 7 bases and J gave up 3 bases; unmatched junction bases: 10. The CDR3 has 16 residues. CDR1 is LNHDA and CDR2 is SQIVND in the germline V gene (reference sequence). The chain's CDR3 is CASNTGGLGHTGELFF. The CDR3 DNA is TGTGCCAGTAACACGGGGGGGTTGGGCCACACCGGGGAGCTGTTTTTT.

This chain connects TRBV10-1 to TRBJ1-2, with unresolved D. The germline V gene encodes CDR1 WNHNN and CDR2 SYGVQD (reference sequence). Trimming left V 3 bases short and J 7 bases short, with 18 bases between. This CDR3 region has 15 residues. CDR3 sequence (DNA): TGCGCCAGCAGTGACCTTCCGCGGACTTCAGGTGGCTACACCTTC. Translated: CASSDLPRTSGGYTF.

The chain links TRBV5-4 to TRBJ2-3, with 9 bases identical to TRBD2. Looked up from germline, CDR1 is SGHNT and CDR2 is YYREEE (reference sequence). The CDR3 runs to 16 residues. The V segment lost 1 base and the J segment 2 bases; nucleotides outside the gene matches: 5. The CDR3 DNA follows: TGTGCCAGCAGCTTGTATCTAGCGGGATACACAGATACGCAGTATTTT. This translates into CASSLYLAGYTDTQYF.

The chain combines TRBV28 with TRBJ1-3; 7 bases fit TRBD1. The CDR3 consists of 17 residues. Germline CDR1 is MDHEN and CDR2 is SYDVKM. The V and J ends lost 3 bases and 5 bases, in that order; junction bases with no gene match: 13. The CDR3 here is CASSFPGTAMSRNTIYF. CDR3 coding DNA: TGTGCCAGCAGTTTCCCCGGGACAGCGATGTCCAGAAACACCATATATTTT. The whole variable domain, filled in from reference TRBV28 and TRBJ1-3, reads DVKVTQSSRYLVKRTGEKVFLECVQDMDHENMFWYRQDPGLGLRLIYFSYDVKMKEKGDIPEGYSVSREKKERFSLILESASTNQTSMYLCASSFPGTAMSRNTIYFGEGSWLTVV.